The next 25 T cell receptor beta chains were all read from a single sample in a study of T cells in Graves' hyperthyroidism and ophthalmopathy. RNA transcripts were the template for amplifying TCR beta CDR3 regions. HTBI primers were the set used in a first-round RT-PCR of the TCR CDR3. TCRdb redid the calling of the multiplex PCR reads with MiXCR, one entry per CDR3 protein. The sample yields roughly 500,000 distinct CDR3 sequences, roughly a quarter seen once. The sequenced sample consisted of blood. The origin of the receptors is a woman in her 30s with Graves' ophthalmopathy.

This clonotype was counted many times. This sequence joins TRBV30 and TRBJ1-2; 8 bases fit TRBD1. CDR3 length: 14 residues. Germline CDR1 GTSNPN, CDR2 SVGIG (reference sequence). V lost 3 bases and J lost 2; bases outside the gene matches: 5. The CDR3 loop reads CAWRVGQGNYGYTF. CDR3 bases: TGTGCCTGGAGGGTTGGACAGGGAAACTATGGCTACACCTTC.

The J gene is TRBJ2-2, the V gene TRBV19; 10 nucleotides match TRBD1. This CDR3 is built from 14 residues. Per the germline V gene, CDR1 is LNHDA and CDR2 is SQIVND (reference sequence). J lost 6 bases, V lost 3 bases, and 1 base had no gene match. The CDR3 nucleotides read TGTGCCAGTAGTATCGGACAGGGGGCCGGGGAGCTGTTTTTT. It codes for CASSIGQGAGELFF.

The gene calls are TRBV18 and TRBJ2-2; 7 bases are shared with TRBD1. CDR1 is KGHSH, CDR2 LQKENI, per germline. V lost 6 bases, J lost 1 base, and 2 bases stayed unmatched. This CDR3 is 14 amino acids long. In nucleotides, the CDR3 is TGTGCCAGCTCCGGACAGGAGAACACCGGGGAGCTGTTTTTT. It yields the protein CASSGQENTGELFF.

In its sample, this clonotype was seen many times. The chain joins TRBV19 to TRBJ1-2; D is ambiguous. The CDR3 is 13 amino acids. Deletions cut 7 bases from V and 3 bases from J, with 12 bases between. Per germline, CDR1 LNHDA and CDR2 SQIVND (reference sequence). As DNA, the CDR3 is TGTGCCAGTACCCTGGACGGGTACTATGGCTACACCTTC. Protein: CASTLDGYYGYTF. Combining the CDR3 with reference TRBV19 and TRBJ1-2 gives the whole variable domain DGGITQSPKYLFRKEGQNVTLSCEQNLNHDAMYWYRQDPGQGLRLIYYSQIVNDFQKGDIAEGYSVSREKKESFPLTVTSAQKNPTAFYLCASTLDGYYGYTFGSGTRLTVV.

This clonotype was detected many times. The V call is TRBV11-1, the J call TRBJ1-5, with TRBD1 matching 8 bases. Germline CDR1 and CDR2: SGHAT and FQDESV (reference sequence). V shed 5 bases and J 3 bases; nucleotides not matched to a gene: 9. This CDR3 comprises 16 residues. The CDR3, as DNA: TGTGCCAGCAGCCTGGACAGGGTAGGTTCCAATCAGCCCCAGCATTTT. It is translated as CASSLDRVGSNQPQHF.

This clonotype was seen at least ten times. The V gene is TRBV19, the J gene TRBJ2-6, with D perhaps matching TRBD1 or TRBD2 (5 bases each). This CDR3 is built from 15 residues. CDR1 LNHDA and CDR2 SQIVND come from the germline V gene (reference sequence). V lost 8 bases and J lost 0, with 11 bases in between. CDR3 nucleotides: TGTGCCAGTGGACTTCAGGGCTCTGGGGCCAACGTCCTGACTTTC. Protein: CASGLQGSGANVLTF.

This chain links TRBV12-3 or TRBV12-4 with TRBJ2-7; TRBD1 agrees at 11 bases. The CDR3 has 16 amino acids. After removal of 6 bases from V and 7 bases from J, the junction contained 14 bases not matched to a gene. CDR3 in amino acids: CASSSPRDRGIREQYF. In DNA, the CDR3 is TGTGCCAGCAGCTCGCCCCGGGACAGGGGGATAAGAGAGCAGTACTTC.

The sample holds many counts of this clonotype. This rearrangement joins TRBV6-1 to TRBJ1-1, with D unresolved. The germline V gene encodes CDR1 MNHNS and CDR2 SASEGT. V was cut by 2 bases and J by 8 bases, with 9 bases left in between. The CDR3 spans 12 residues. For the CDR3, the DNA is TGTGCCAGCAGTGAACCCATCGTGGAAGCTTTCTTT. Amino acids: CASSEPIVEAFF.

This chain joins TRBV30 and TRBJ1-1, with no clear D. Germline V lookup: CDR1 GTSNPN, CDR2 SVGIG (reference sequence). V gave up 4 bases and J gave up 10 bases, with 13 bases separating them. The CDR3 has 11 residues. CDR3: CAWTSGGLAFF. CDR3 DNA sequence: TGTGCCTGGACGTCCGGCGGTTTAGCTTTCTTT.

The rearrangement joins TRBV6-1 to TRBJ2-7; D might be TRBD2 (7 bases). The germline gives CDR1 MNHNS, CDR2 SASEGT. V lost 7 bases to trimming and J lost 6 bases, with 13 bases between them. This CDR3 region has 12 residues. In DNA form, the CDR3 reads TGTGCCAGCAATCTCGGGGGGCGCGAGCAGTACTTC. Translating it yields CASNLGGREQYF.

This clonotype was recorded at least ten times. This chain links TRBV28 with TRBJ2-6; D remains unclear. CDR3 length equals 17 residues. V was pared by 4 bases and J by 0 bases, with 13 bases between. Germline CDR1 and CDR2: MDHEN and SYDVKM. This CDR3 is CASSSSMGLSGANVLTF. DNA of the CDR3: TGTGCCAGCAGTTCCTCCATGGGCCTCTCTGGGGCCAACGTCCTGACTTTC.

There are a few counts of this clonotype. The genes are TRBV5-1 and TRBJ1-1, with 11 bases matching TRBD1. The germline gives CDR1 SGHRS, CDR2 YFSETQ. The trim removed 4 bases at V and 7 bases at J, leaving 6 bases unmatched. This CDR3 spans 14 amino acids. CDR3 in amino acids: CASSHRTGGVEAFF. The DNA for the CDR3 is TGCGCCAGCAGCCACCGGACAGGGGGCGTTGAAGCTTTCTTT.

To note about this clonotype: This sequence may be a read error, since a much larger clone differs from it by one base. J is TRBJ1-3 and V is TRBV12-3 or TRBV12-4; no reliable D call. The CDR3 is made up of 13 amino acids. CDR3 sequence reads: CAGSRASGNTIYF. CDR3 DNA: TGTGCCGGCAGCCGGGCCTCTGGAAACACCATATATTTT.

About this clonotype: At one end the junction does not follow the germline gene, possibly because of a read error. This chain joins TRBV12-3 or TRBV12-4 and TRBJ2-1, with D possibly TRBD1 on 6 matching bases. This CDR3 comprises 15 residues. The CDR3 loop is CASSILGQSYYEQFF. Here the CDR3 DNA reads TGTGCCAGCAGCATACTCGGACAGTCCTACTATGAGCAGTTCTTC.

There are many counts of this clonotype. The chain has TRBV18 and TRBJ2-5; maybe TRBD1 (5 bases). Between the trimmed V and J ends, which lost 3 bases and 1 base, there was a span of 9 bases. CDR3 length equals 14 residues. Germline V CDR1 and CDR2: KGHSH, LQKENI. CDR3 amino acids: CASSPQGSQETQYF. For the CDR3, the DNA is TGTGCCAGCTCACCGCAGGGTTCCCAAGAGACCCAGTACTTC.

This clonotype was seen at least ten times. This chain joins TRBV6-5 and TRBJ1-2; D not resolved. The CDR3 is made up of 14 amino acids. The germline CDR1 and CDR2 sequences are MNHEY and SVGAGI. Between the trimmed V and J ends, which lost 4 bases and 2 bases, there was a span of 11 bases. In nucleotides, the CDR3 is TGTGCCAGCAGTTTAGGTGTTACGAACTATGGCTACACCTTC. It translates to CASSLGVTNYGYTF.

The genes are TRBV12-3 or TRBV12-4 and TRBJ1-2; D is unclear. The CDR3 extends over 14 amino acids. Trimming took off 5 bases at V and 7 bases at J, with 17 bases between the two ends. The CDR3 is CASSLRVSSGGYTF. The CDR3, as DNA: TGTGCCAGCAGTCTCCGGGTCTCAAGCGGTGGCTACACCTTC.

There are many counts of this clonotype. The V and J genes are TRBV28 and TRBJ1-2; TRBD1 agrees at 7 bases. V gave up 3 bases and J gave up 5 bases; unmatched junction bases: 9. There are 15 residues in the CDR3. CDR1 MDHEN and CDR2 SYDVKM come from the germline V gene. CDR3 nucleotide sequence: TGTGCCAGCAGTTTCTCGACAGGGTCCCTGTATGGCTACACCTTC. It yields the protein CASSFSTGSLYGYTF.

This chain links TRBV11-2 with TRBJ2-5; 8 bases are a match to TRBD2. CDR3 length: 15 amino acids. Trimming cost V 0 bases and J 5 bases; bases outside gene matches: 5. The germline gives CDR1 SGHAT, CDR2 FQNNGV. Here the CDR3 reads CASSLDSGGPETQYF. The CDR3, as DNA: TGTGCCAGCAGCTTAGACTCGGGGGGGCCCGAGACCCAGTACTTC.

This clonotype showed up just a few times. The chain couples TRBV5-6 to TRBJ1-5; D is perhaps TRBD1 (5 bases). Trimming took 2 bases from V and 3 from J, leaving 9 bases between them. There are 14 residues in the CDR3. Germline values: CDR1 SGHDT, CDR2 YYEEEE. Written as DNA, the CDR3 is TGTGCCAGCAGCTTTAGGACACTCAATCAGCCCCAGCATTTT. Amino acid sequence: CASSFRTLNQPQHF.

This sequence joins TRBV4-3 and TRBJ2-7; no definite D call. The V and J ends lost 1 base and 0 bases respectively, with 10 bases between them. CDR1 and CDR2 from the germline V gene are LGHNA and YSLEER. This CDR3 has 15 amino acids. The CDR3 DNA reads as TGCGCCAGCAGCCAAGGTCGGCGGACCTCCTACGAGCAGTACTTC. It is translated as CASSQGRRTSYEQYF.

This clonotype was recorded a few times. The chain links TRBV12-3 or TRBV12-4 to TRBJ1-1; 7 bases align to TRBD1. The CDR3 is 13 residues long. J gave up 4 bases and V 5 bases, and 4 bases lay outside the gene matches. The CDR3: CASSTGVSTEAFF. The CDR3 region has the DNA TGTGCCAGCAGTACAGGGGTAAGCACTGAAGCTTTCTTT.

This clonotype was recorded a few times. The chain combines TRBV4-1 with TRBJ1-1; possibly TRBD1 for D (5 bases). Germline CDR1 MGHRA, CDR2 YSYEKL. Between the trimmed V and J ends, which lost 1 base and 1 base, there was a span of 16 bases. The CDR3 spans 17 residues. Here the CDR3 reads CASSQVYSPGWNTEAFF. The DNA of the CDR3 is TGCGCCAGCAGCCAAGTCTATTCTCCAGGGTGGAACACTGAAGCTTTCTTT.

This chain connects TRBV12-3 or TRBV12-4 to TRBJ1-2, with D perhaps TRBD1 (6 bases). The CDR3 consists of 14 residues. Trimming removed 3 bases from V and 4 bases from J, with 12 bases in between. The CDR3 loop is CASSFSGGAYGYTF. In nucleotides, the CDR3 is TGTGCCAGCAGTTTTTCGGGGGGCGCCTATGGCTACACCTTC.

This clonotype was recorded a few times. The rearrangement links TRBV28 to TRBJ2-7; D is possibly TRBD1 (8 bases). Looked up from germline, CDR1 is MDHEN and CDR2 is SYDVKM. CDR3 length equals 16 residues. Trimming took 4 bases from V and 0 from J, leaving 16 bases between them. This CDR3 reads CASSSHTGGASYEQYF. The DNA for the CDR3 is TGTGCCAGCAGTTCCCACACAGGGGGGGCCTCCTACGAGCAGTACTTC.